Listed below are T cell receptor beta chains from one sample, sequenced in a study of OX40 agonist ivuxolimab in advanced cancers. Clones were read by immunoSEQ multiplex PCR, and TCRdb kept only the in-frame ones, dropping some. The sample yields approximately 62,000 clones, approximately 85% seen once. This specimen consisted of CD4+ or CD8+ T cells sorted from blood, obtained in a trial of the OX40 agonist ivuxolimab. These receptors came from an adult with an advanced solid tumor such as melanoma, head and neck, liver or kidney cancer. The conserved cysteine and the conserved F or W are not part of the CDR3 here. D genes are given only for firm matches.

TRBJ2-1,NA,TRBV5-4,ASSLTSSFGGEQF
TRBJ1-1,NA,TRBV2,ASKDRSGRAEAF
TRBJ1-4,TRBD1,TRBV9,ASSAQGDREKLF
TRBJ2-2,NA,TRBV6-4,ASSLDGSANTGELF
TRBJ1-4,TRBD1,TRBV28,ASSLRQGNNEKLF
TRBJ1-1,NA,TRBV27,ASRSTVGGTAF
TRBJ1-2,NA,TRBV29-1,SVEGGGDANYGYT
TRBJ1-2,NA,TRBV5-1,ASSWGQGSNYGYT
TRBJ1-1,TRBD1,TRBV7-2,ASNRGYTEAF
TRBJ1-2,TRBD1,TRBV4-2,ASSQEGQYYGYT
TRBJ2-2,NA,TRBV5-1,ASRRGSDNGELF
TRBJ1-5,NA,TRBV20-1,SASSNQPQH
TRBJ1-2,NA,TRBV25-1,ASSEPGLEGANYGYT
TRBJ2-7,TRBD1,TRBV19,ASSRTGNEQY
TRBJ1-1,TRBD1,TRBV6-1,ASSDTGQKFLNTEAF
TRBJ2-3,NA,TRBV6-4,ASSESGHSTDTQY
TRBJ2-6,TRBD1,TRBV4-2,ASSQADRGLGANVLT
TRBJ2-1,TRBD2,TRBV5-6,ASSRRGVVNNEQF
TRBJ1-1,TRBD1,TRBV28,ASRIEGQTNTEAF
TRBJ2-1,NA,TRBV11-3,ASSLVVVSGTLHNEQF
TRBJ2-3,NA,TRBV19,ASSIRADTQY
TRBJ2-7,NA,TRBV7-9,ASSLGGGRDEQY
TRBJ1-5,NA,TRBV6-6,ASRHNRHDNQPQH
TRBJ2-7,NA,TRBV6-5,ASSYSWRGAYEQY
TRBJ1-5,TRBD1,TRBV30,ALGPGQGENQPQH
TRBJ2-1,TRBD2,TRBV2,ASSRTSGGVFEQF
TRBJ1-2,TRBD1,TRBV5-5,ASSPRDSYGYT
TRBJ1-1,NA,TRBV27,ASSFGNTEAF
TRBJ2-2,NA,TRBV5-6,ASSSKGNTGELF
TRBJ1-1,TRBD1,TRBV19,ASSWDRLNTEAF
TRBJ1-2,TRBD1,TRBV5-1,ASSIGTGGSYGYT
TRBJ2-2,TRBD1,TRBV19,ASSETGVKTGELF
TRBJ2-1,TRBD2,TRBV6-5,ASSPLAGDTNEQF
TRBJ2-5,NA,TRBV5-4,ASSLVGQETQY
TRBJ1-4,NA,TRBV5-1,ASSLDTRVEKLF
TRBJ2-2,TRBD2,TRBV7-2,ASSLAPGTTTGELF
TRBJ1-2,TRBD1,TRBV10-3,AIKPGTGDGGYT
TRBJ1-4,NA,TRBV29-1,SGLGGRGEKLF